A selection of T cell receptor beta chains follows, all from one sample in a study of Ad26.COV2.S vaccination and SARS-CoV-2 variants. Some clones are missing from TCRdb's copy, which holds only in-frame ones; the method was immunoSEQ multiplex PCR. The table has around 450,000 clones, around 91% seen once. Sequencing was performed on peripheral blood, taken in a trial of Ad26.COV2.S vaccine versus placebo. These receptors came from a person between 18 and 60 years old who received the Ad26.COV2.S COVID-19 vaccine or a placebo. Both conserved end residues are part of each CDR3. A D gene is named only where the DNA matches it firmly. Not every row has a clone size; where given, it reads once, few, many or a size class.

V	length	D	size	J	DNA	CDR3
TRBV20-1	16	TRBD2	NA	TRBJ2-5	TGCAGTGCTAGTCCGACTAGCGGGGGTTTCAGGGAGACCCAGTACTTC	CSASPTSGGFRETQYF
TRBV5-4	17	NA	NA	TRBJ2-4	TGTGCCAGCAGCCCTACAATGGGGGGACCCACCGTGGGCATTCAGTACTTC	CASSPTMGGPTVGIQYF
TRBV28	14	TRBD2	NA	TRBJ2-5	TGTGCCAGCAGGTCACTAGCGGGATTCGAGACCCAGTACTTC	CASRSLAGFETQYF
TRBV9	12	NA	NA	TRBJ1-2	TGTGCCAGCAGCGACAGGGTTTATGGCTACACCTTC	CASSDRVYGYTF
TRBV5-4	15	NA	NA	TRBJ2-1	TGTGCCAGCAGCCCAGCAGGGATTCTAAACAATGAGCAGTTCTTC	CASSPAGILNNEQFF
TRBV9	14	NA	NA	TRBJ1-1	TGTGCCAGCAGCGTAGCAGTTGAGACCAGTGAAGCTTTCTTT	CASSVAVETSEAFF
TRBV11-1	12	NA	NA	TRBJ1-4	TGTGCCAGCAGCTCCTGGAGTGAAAAACTGTTTTTT	CASSSWSEKLFF
TRBV5-1	19	TRBD2	once	TRBJ2-1	TGCGCCAGCAGCCGAACTTTCGGTAGCGGGAGGGCCGGGGACAATGAGCAGTTCTTC	CASSRTFGSGRAGDNEQFF
TRBV7-9	15	NA	NA	TRBJ1-1	TGTGCCAGCAGGTTCCCCGGGACGGCCAACACTGAAGCTTTCTTT	CASRFPGTANTEAFF
TRBV7-9	16	NA	NA	TRBJ2-2	TGTGCCAGCAGCTTATCTCCACAGGTTAACACCGGGGAGCTGTTTTTT	CASSLSPQVNTGELFF
TRBV9	13	TRBD1	NA	TRBJ1-2	TGTGCCAGCCTGAACAGGGGCCGCTATGGCTACACCTTC	CASLNRGRYGYTF
TRBV24-1	15	NA	NA	TRBJ2-1	TGTGCCACCAGTGATCCCCGGGGACCGTACAATGAGCAGTTCTTC	CATSDPRGPYNEQFF
TRBV19	15	NA	NA	TRBJ1-3	TGTGCCAGCACAGAGGACAGATACTCTGGAAACACCATATATTTT	CASTEDRYSGNTIYF
TRBV29-1	13	NA	NA	TRBJ1-1	TGCACCATCTCAGGTGGGGGTCTCACTGAAGCTTTCTTT	CTISGGGLTEAFF
TRBV7-6	16	TRBD1	once	TRBJ2-5	TGTGCCAGCAGCTTAGATACGACAGGGGCCGCAGGCTCCCAGTACTTC	CASSLDTTGAAGSQYF
TRBV25-1	13	NA	few	TRBJ2-1	TGTGCCAGCAGTAGGAACTCCTACAATGAGCAGTTCTTC	CASSRNSYNEQFF
TRBV4-1	14	NA	NA	TRBJ1-2	TGCGCCAGCAGCCAAGAGGGCCATTCCTATGGCTACACCTTC	CASSQEGHSYGYTF
TRBV15	14	NA	NA	TRBJ2-7	TGTGCCACCAGCAAGGGACAAAATACCTACGAGCAGTACTTC	CATSKGQNTYEQYF
TRBV2	15	TRBD1	NA	TRBJ1-5	TGTGCCAGCAGTCCGGACAGGTCGGGCAATCAGCCCCAGCATTTT	CASSPDRSGNQPQHF
TRBV15	15	NA	few	TRBJ1-4	TGTGCCACCAGCAGAGGCAGGGGATTGAATGAAAAACTGTTTTTT	CATSRGRGLNEKLFF